This TCR beta chain emerged from a study of cytomegalovirus exposure and HLA in healthy donors. This clone showed up just a few times. No antigen is known for it. Every donor was a healthy person donating bone marrow. The donors, nominally healthy at sampling, likely had unrecorded immune exposures. PCR primers comprised 60 Vbeta and 13 Jbeta primers. Profiled with immunoSEQ multiplex PCR; TCRdb holds only in-frame clones, not every one. The repertoire holds about 130,000 clones, roughly 80% seen once, with 1% in the top ten. The study's findings and limits: The investigators catalogued 150 or so TCR beta chains as cytomegalovirus-associated.

The sample taken for sequencing was PBMCs. The sequence came from a man in his forties in good health and CMV-seronegative.

The CDR3 spells CASSLSSYNSPLHF. The DNA of the CDR3 is TGTGCCAGCTCTCTCAGCTCCTATAATTCACCCCTCCACTTT. The chain has TRBV2 and TRBJ1-6; D call uncertain. Trimming left V 8 bases short and J 0 bases short, with 8 bases between. The CDR3 is made up of 14 amino acids. Germline V gene data show CDR1 as SNHLY and CDR2 as FYNNEI. The full variable domain, rest sourced from reference TRBV2 and TRBJ1-6, is EPEVTQTPSHQVTQMGQEVILRCVPISNHLYFYWYRQILGQKVEFLVSFYNNEISEKSEIFDDQFSVERPDGSNFTLKIRSTKLEDSAMYFCASSLSSYNSPLHFGNGTRLTVT.